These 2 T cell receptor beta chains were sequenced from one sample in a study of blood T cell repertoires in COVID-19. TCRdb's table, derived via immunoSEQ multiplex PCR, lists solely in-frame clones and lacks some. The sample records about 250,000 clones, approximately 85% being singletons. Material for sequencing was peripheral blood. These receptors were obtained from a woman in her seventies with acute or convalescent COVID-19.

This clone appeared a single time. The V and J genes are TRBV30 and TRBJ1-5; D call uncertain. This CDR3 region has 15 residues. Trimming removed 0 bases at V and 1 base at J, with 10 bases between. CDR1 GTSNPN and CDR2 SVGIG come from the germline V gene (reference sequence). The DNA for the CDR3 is TGTGCCTGGAGTGTGGAGGGCGGAAGCAATCAGCCCCAGCATTTT. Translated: CAWSVEGGSNQPQHF.

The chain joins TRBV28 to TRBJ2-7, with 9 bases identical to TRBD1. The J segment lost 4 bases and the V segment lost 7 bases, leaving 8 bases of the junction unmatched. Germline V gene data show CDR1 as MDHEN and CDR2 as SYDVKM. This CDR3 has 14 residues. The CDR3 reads CASTEDRGPYEQYF. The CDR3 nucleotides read TGTGCCAGCACGGAGGACAGGGGACCTTACGAGCAGTACTTC.